A single sample gave rise to the 22 T cell receptor beta chains below, sequenced in a study of early T cells in non-severe SARS-CoV-2 infection. TCRdb analysed the 5' RACE reads with MiXCR anew, one entry per CDR3 protein. The sample consists of about 130,000 distinct CDR3 sequences, under 15% of them appearing once. The sequenced sample consisted of whole blood. These receptors all stem from an adult who was a healthcare worker with PCR-confirmed SARS-CoV-2 infection or an uninfected control (not recorded which).

This clonotype has ten or more counts. The V call is TRBV4-1, the J call TRBJ1-2, with D hard to call. V lost 0 bases and J 13 bases, leaving 15 bases between the germline ends. The CDR3 sequence is 13 residues long. CDR1 is MGHRA, CDR2 YSYEKL, per germline. CDR3 region: CASSQDRAGPFTF. For the CDR3, the DNA is TGCGCCAGCAGCCAAGATCGGGCAGGCCCTTTCACCTTC.

The gene calls are TRBV6-5 and TRBJ1-6; 8 bases map to TRBD1. J was trimmed by 10 bases and V by 5 bases; bases with no gene match: 10. This CDR3 is built from 15 residues. CDR1 is MNHEY, CDR2 SVGAGI, per germline. CDR3 sequence (DNA): TGTGCCAGCAGTCGGATCGACAGGGGAGGGTCACCCCTCCACTTT. It encodes CASSRIDRGGSPLHF.

The chain carries TRBV7-9 and TRBJ1-3; D remains unclear. Germline lookup yields CDR1 SEHNR and CDR2 FQNEAQ (reference sequence). The CDR3 covers 15 residues. The ends were cut back, 3 bases at V and 4 bases at J, with 13 bases in the middle. The CDR3 nucleotides read TGTGCCAGCAGCTTCCTCCCTCCGGCGGGAAACACCATATATTTT. Translating it yields CASSFLPPAGNTIYF. The whole variable domain, remainder taken from reference TRBV7-9 and TRBJ1-3, is DTGVSQNPRHKITKRGQNVTFRCDPISEHNRLYWYRQTLGQGPEFLTYFQNEAQLEKSRLLSDRFSAERPKGSFSTLEIQRTEQGDSAMYLCASSFLPPAGNTIYFGEGSWLTVV.

J is TRBJ1-2 and V is TRBV5-1; 7 nucleotides align to TRBD1. The V gene's germline CDR1 is SGHRS and CDR2 YFSETQ. The CDR3 has 15 residues. Germline trimming cut 4 bases from V and 8 bases from J; bases unmatched to any gene: 14. CDR3 sequence: CASSGDGTAPFGYTF. As DNA, the CDR3 is TGCGCCAGCAGCGGTGATGGGACAGCCCCCTTCGGCTACACCTTC.

This clonotype was detected a few times. The chain is built from TRBV6-6 and TRBJ2-2; D is ambiguous. Germline loops: CDR1 MNHNY, CDR2 SVGAGI (reference sequence). This CDR3 region has 15 residues. Trimming removed 2 bases from V and 2 bases from J, with 9 bases in between. In nucleotides, the CDR3 is TGTGCCAGCAGTTACGGTGGAGTCAACACCGGGGAGCTGTTTTTT. It yields the protein CASSYGGVNTGELFF.

This clonotype was counted a few times. The gene calls are TRBV19 and TRBJ1-4; possibly TRBD1 for D (6 bases). The CDR3 is made up of 13 amino acids. Deletions cut 6 bases from V and 8 bases from J, with 13 bases between. The germline CDR1 and CDR2 sequences are LNHDA and SQIVND (reference sequence). The CDR3 sequence: CASSIQGEEKLFF. The DNA of the CDR3 is TGTGCCAGTAGCATACAGGGAGAAGAAAAACTGTTTTTT.

The J gene is TRBJ2-2, the V gene TRBV5-6; perhaps TRBD2 as D (5 bases). Germline V gene sequence: CDR1 SGHDT, CDR2 YYEEEE. V lost 2 bases, J lost 4 bases, and 15 bases lay in between. The CDR3 is 16 residues long. In DNA form, the CDR3 reads TGTGCCAGCAGCTTCTTGGACTCCCGAGCCACCGGGGAGCTGTTTTTT. Its protein is CASSFLDSRATGELFF.

Only a few counts were recorded for this clonotype. This chain links TRBV3-1 with TRBJ1-2, with D tentatively TRBD1 (5 bases). Germline loops: CDR1 LGHDT, CDR2 YNNKEL (reference sequence). The CDR3 extends over 14 amino acids. The V gene lost 1 base and the J gene lost 7 bases, with 13 bases spanning the gap. The CDR3 sequence is CASSQARDSGGYTF. CDR3 sequence (DNA): TGTGCCAGCAGCCAAGCTCGGGACTCAGGTGGCTACACCTTC.

There are a few counts of this clonotype. V usage is TRBV20-1 and J usage is TRBJ2-1, with 9 bases lining up with TRBD2. The trim removed 1 base at V and 3 bases at J, leaving 4 bases unmatched. The CDR3 sequence is 15 residues long. Germline V gene lookup returns CDR1 DFQATT and CDR2 SNEGSKA (reference sequence). CDR3 in DNA: TGCAGTGCTAGAGTACCACTAGCGGGCTACAATGAGCAGTTCTTC. Amino acid sequence: CSARVPLAGYNEQFF.

The sample holds a few counts of this clonotype. The CDR3 loop reads CASSYSRNTEAFF. CDR3 DNA sequence: TGTGCCAGCAGTTACTCGCGGAACACTGAAGCTTTCTTT. V gene TRBV6-2 or TRBV6-3 combines with J gene TRBJ1-1, with no clear D. CDR1 MNHEY and CDR2 SVGEGT come from the germline V gene. V was cut by 0 bases and J by 1 base, with 3 bases left in between. The CDR3 length is 13 residues.

This clonotype was counted between two and nine times. This rearrangement joins TRBV3-1 to TRBJ1-2; D is uncertain. Germline V gives CDR1 LGHDT, CDR2 YNNKEL (reference sequence). The V end was cut by 4 bases, the J end by 7 bases, with 13 bases between. This CDR3 is 13 amino acids long. DNA for the CDR3: TGTGCCAGCAGCCTGCGAACCTTTCGTGGCTACACCTTC. This gives the protein CASSLRTFRGYTF.

This clonotype was picked up many times. V and J are TRBV27 and TRBJ2-3; TRBD1 aligns across 7 bases. This CDR3 spans 13 amino acids. CDR1 and CDR2 from the germline V gene are MNHEY and SMNVEV (reference sequence). The ends lost 5 bases at V and 5 bases at J; junction bases unmatched: 4. Here the CDR3 DNA reads TGTGCCAGCAGTCCGACAGGGCGAGATACGCAGTATTTT. Its translation: CASSPTGRDTQYF.

This clonotype was counted only a few times. The rearrangement links TRBV7-9 to TRBJ1-4; D call uncertain. V lost 3 bases to trimming and J lost 7 bases, with 15 bases between them. The CDR3 is made up of 15 amino acids. The germline gives CDR1 SEHNR, CDR2 FQNEAQ (reference sequence). The CDR3 DNA reads TGTGCCAGCAGCTTCGCGGGATCCCGCTCTGAAAAACTGTTTTTT. Amino acids: CASSFAGSRSEKLFF. Together with reference TRBV7-9 and TRBJ1-4, the CDR3 gives the full variable domain: DTGVSQNPRHKITKRGQNVTFRCDPISEHNRLYWYRQTLGQGPEFLTYFQNEAQLEKSRLLSDRFSAERPKGSFSTLEIQRTEQGDSAMYLCASSFAGSRSEKLFFGSGTQLSVL.

The chain links TRBV10-3 to TRBJ2-1, with D possibly being TRBD2 (5 bases). Trimming pared 7 bases from V and 0 bases from J, leaving 7 bases between. The CDR3 spans 13 residues. Looked up from germline, CDR1 is ENHRY and CDR2 is SYGVKD. CDR3 DNA sequence: TGTGCCATCATGGCGGGCTCCTACAATGAGCAGTTCTTC. Its translation: CAIMAGSYNEQFF.

V and J are TRBV19 and TRBJ2-1; the match to TRBD2 covers 9 bases. J lost 3 bases, V lost 5 bases, and 11 bases had no gene match. This CDR3 spans 17 amino acids. Germline lookup yields CDR1 LNHDA and CDR2 SQIVND (reference sequence). CDR3 bases: TGTGCCAGTAGTCCTACAACCGGGACTAGCATCTACAATGAGCAGTTCTTC. Translated: CASSPTTGTSIYNEQFF.

This clonotype was seen a handful of times. The chain uses TRBV10-3 and TRBJ1-3; D is unclear. The germline V and J ends were trimmed by 5 bases and 4 bases, with 21 bases remaining between them. The CDR3 loop spans 17 amino acids. Germline values: CDR1 ENHRY, CDR2 SYGVKD. CDR3: CAISLSRPEAPGNTIYF. The CDR3 nucleotides read TGTGCCATCAGTCTGTCTCGTCCTGAAGCCCCCGGAAACACCATATATTTT.

This chain connects TRBV6-5 to TRBJ1-4; 8 nucleotides agree with TRBD1. Germline loops: CDR1 MNHEY, CDR2 SVGAGI. The CDR3 totals 16 residues. V was clipped by 4 bases and J by 10 bases; unmatched bases: 14. DNA of the CDR3: TGTGCCAGCAGTTCCCGTTGGGCAGGGGGCGACGGAAAACTGTTTTTT. It specifies CASSSRWAGGDGKLFF.

The J gene is TRBJ1-5, the V gene TRBV6-1; no clear D gene. V dropped 5 bases and J dropped 2 bases, with 19 bases sitting between them. Germline CDR1 is MNHNS and CDR2 is SASEGT. The CDR3 runs to 17 residues. The CDR3 loop is CASSRRIKSRGNQPQHF. The CDR3 DNA follows: TGTGCCAGCAGTCGGAGGATAAAAAGTAGGGGCAATCAGCCCCAGCATTTT.

The gene calls are TRBV12-3 or TRBV12-4 and TRBJ1-5; tentatively, D is TRBD1 (6 bases). The CDR3 consists of 13 residues. V lost 5 bases to trimming and J lost 6 bases, with 11 bases between them. CDR3 coding DNA: TGTGCCAGCAGTGTGGGACAACCTCAGCCCCAGCATTTT. Protein sequence: CASSVGQPQPQHF.

V gene TRBV9 combines with J gene TRBJ2-7; 7 bases agree with TRBD1. The V gene's germline CDR1 is SGDLS and CDR2 YYNGEE. J was trimmed by 3 bases and V by 4 bases; bases with no gene match: 10. The CDR3 contains 15 residues. The CDR3 here is CASSPTGTEGYEQYF. The CDR3 DNA is TGTGCCAGCAGCCCGACCGGGACAGAGGGCTACGAGCAGTACTTC.

This clonotype was found a few times. This chain connects TRBV7-8 to TRBJ2-2; 7 nucleotides line up with TRBD2. Germline CDR1 SGHVS, CDR2 FQNEAQ. This CDR3 is built from 14 residues. The V and J ends lost 1 base and 6 bases, in that order; junction bases with no gene match: 2. CDR3 sequence: CASSLEGGSGELFF. CDR3 nucleotides: TGTGCCAGCAGCTTAGAGGGAGGGTCCGGGGAGCTGTTTTTT.

This clonotype was found a few times. V and J are TRBV29-1 and TRBJ2-1; 7 positions agree with TRBD2. The CDR3 has 13 residues. The germline V gene encodes CDR1 SQVTM and CDR2 ANQGSEA. V was clipped by 5 bases and J by 9 bases; unmatched bases: 10. In DNA, the CDR3 is TGCAGCGTTCGGAGCGGGGTCACAACTGAGCAGTTCTTC. It is translated as CSVRSGVTTEQFF.